The entry below gives a single T cell receptor (beta chain) sequence along with its context. Antigen: not known. This specimen belongs to a study of vaccination effects on CD4 cells after COVID-19. Study-level information: It was a median of 72 days after the second dose that post-vaccine samples were obtained. Study findings and constraints: Few convalescent patients and no early post-infection timepoints were included in the study.

The germline V gene has CDR1 SGHRS and CDR2 YFSETQ. The CDR3 spans 16 residues. Trimming took 0 bases from V and 4 from J, leaving 13 bases between them. In the ViraFEST assay, antigen-specific CD4+ clonotypes were identified by expansion after peptide-pool stimulation. Having been cultured for less than 13 days, the cells underwent CD4+ T cell isolation. The vaccine given was either BNT162b2 or mRNA-1273, in two doses. Here immunoSEQ multiplex PCR was the method, and the copy in TCRdb shows in-frame clones only, minus some. The sample holds more than 40,000 clones, around 80% seen once. The sequencing used CD4+ T cells from PBMCs cultured with HCoV-OC43 spike peptides, collected after COVID-19 vaccination. Subset denoted: HCoV-OC43 spike overlapping peptide pool stimulation. V and J are TRBV5-1 and TRBJ2-2; no definite D call. The source of this sequence is a human donor who received a COVID-19 vaccine. Here the CDR3 DNA reads TGCGCCAGCAGCTTGGCCGCCTCGACTCTCACCGGGGAGCTGTTTTTT. This encodes CASSLAASTLTGELFF.